The table lists the clone carrying this T cell receptor (beta chain) with a few counts. V was clipped by 0 bases and J by 3 bases, with 11 bases between them. CDR1 is LGHNA, CDR2 YSLEER, per germline. This CDR3 spans 15 amino acids. This specimen comes from a study of cytomegalovirus exposure and HLA in healthy donors. PCR primers comprised 60 Vbeta and 13 Jbeta primers. Produced via immunoSEQ multiplex PCR; TCRdb's table is partial and in-frame only. The repertoire consists of roughly 130,000 clones, with 80% occurring once and the leading ten covering about 2.5%. The chain is built from TRBV4-3 and TRBJ1-1; D gene unclear. The sequence derives from a man aged 30 to 45 in good health and CMV-seronegative. The sample consisted of PBMCs. For the CDR3, the DNA is TGCGCCAGCAGCCAAGACTCGGACGGGGACACTGAAGCTTTCTTT. Translated, it gives CASSQDSDGDTEAFF.